One sample yielded the 3 T cell receptor beta chains listed below, sequenced in a study of a mutant IDH1 vaccine in newly diagnosed glioma. The time point: baseline, week 1 (first vaccination visit). Described treatment: pre-vaccination baseline after standard-of-care therapy. Clones were sequenced by immunoSEQ multiplex PCR, and TCRdb holds only the in-frame ones, with some missing. The table shows about 59,000 clones, with 80% to 95% occurring only once. The input for sequencing was PBMCs, taken from a glioma patient treated with radiotherapy, temozolomide or both. These TCRs come from a man aged 45-65 years with glioma.

This sequence joins TRBV7-9 and TRBJ2-7, with D possibly called TRBD1 or TRBD2 (5 bases each). The germline gives CDR1 SEHNR, CDR2 FQNEAQ (reference sequence). The CDR3 sequence is 15 residues long. V lost 7 bases and J 3 bases, leaving 19 bases between the germline ends. In DNA form, the CDR3 reads TGTGCCAGCACCATAGGGGACGGAGTTGGCTACGAGCAGTACTTC. It specifies CASTIGDGVGYEQYF.

The gene calls are TRBV12-5 and TRBJ1-2, with 7 bases identical to TRBD1. V gave up 4 bases and J gave up 4 bases; unmatched junction bases: 6. CDR3 size: 14 residues. CDR1 and CDR2 from the germline V gene are LGHNT and FRNRAP. The CDR3 sequence: CASGSSDRFYGYTF. CDR3 in DNA: TGTGCTAGTGGTTCCTCGGACAGGTTCTATGGCTACACCTTC.

V usage is TRBV28 and J usage is TRBJ1-2; a possible D gene is TRBD1 (6 bases). The CDR3 contains 15 residues. The germline gives CDR1 MDHEN, CDR2 SYDVKM. Trimming cost V 7 bases and J 8 bases, with 23 bases left between them. CDR3 bases: TGTGCCAGCATCGATCCAGGTGGGGGGCTATACGGCTACACCTTC. As protein: CASIDPGGGLYGYTF.